This T cell receptor beta chain was sequenced in a study of neoadjuvant anti-PD-1 for oral cavity cancer. This clone was picked up one time. The CDR3 is 16 amino acids. Germline V gene data show CDR1 as LNHNV and CDR2 as YYDKDF (reference sequence). V shed 4 bases and J shed 2 bases, with 18 bases lying between them. This sample's time point: after neoadjuvant nivolumab, at surgical resection. These oral cavity squamous cell carcinomas were HPV-negative and locally advanced. Sequenced by immunoSEQ multiplex PCR; TCRdb stores in-frame clones only, minus some. This repertoire shows 20,000 to 25,000 clones, more than 40% found once; its top ten account for almost 40%.

This clonotype was sampled from a person aged 35 to 85 with oral cavity squamous cell carcinoma. J is TRBJ2-7 and V is TRBV15; D possibly corresponds to TRBD1 (5 bases). Sequencing was performed on tumor tissue, taken after nivolumab (anti-PD-1) treatment. The CDR3 reads CATSKHPGHGAYEQYF. For the CDR3, the DNA is TGTGCCACCAGCAAGCACCCCGGACACGGCGCCTACGAGCAGTACTTC.